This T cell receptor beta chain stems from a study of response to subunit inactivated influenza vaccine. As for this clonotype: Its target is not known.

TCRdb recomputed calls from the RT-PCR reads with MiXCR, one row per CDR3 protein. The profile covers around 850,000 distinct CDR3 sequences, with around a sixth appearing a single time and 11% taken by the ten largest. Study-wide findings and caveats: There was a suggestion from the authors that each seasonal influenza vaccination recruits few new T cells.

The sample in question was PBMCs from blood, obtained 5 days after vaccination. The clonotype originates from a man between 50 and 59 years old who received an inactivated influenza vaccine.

The CDR3 DNA sequence: TGTGCCAGCTCCAGCGGGAGGGTAGAGACCCAGTACTTC. As protein: CASSSGRVETQYF. The V and J genes are TRBV7-3 and TRBJ2-5; 10 bases align to TRBD2. Germline V gives CDR1 SGHTA, CDR2 FQGTGA. The CDR3 has 13 amino acids. Germline trimming cut 8 bases from V and 4 bases from J; bases unmatched to any gene: 4.